These 25 T cell receptor beta chains share one sample of origin, sequenced in a study of early T cells in non-severe SARS-CoV-2 infection. TCRdb reanalysed the 5' RACE reads using MiXCR and keeps one entry per CDR3 protein. Here the sample spans 25,000 to 30,000 distinct CDR3 sequences, over 3.5% being singletons. Material for sequencing was whole blood. These receptors were taken from an adult who was a healthcare worker with PCR-confirmed SARS-CoV-2 infection or an uninfected control (not recorded which).

V gene TRBV29-1 combines with J gene TRBJ2-7, with TRBD2 matching over 9 bases. J was trimmed by 5 bases and V by 4 bases; bases with no gene match: 3. The germline gives CDR1 SQVTM, CDR2 ANQGSEA. CDR3 length: 12 amino acids. The CDR3 DNA sequence: TGCAGCGTTGTGTTAGCGGGAGACGAGCAGTACTTC. It translates to CSVVLAGDEQYF.

In this sample, this clonotype turned up many times. This chain uses TRBV7-2 with TRBJ1-6; 9 nucleotides line up with TRBD1. Trimming removed 7 bases from V and 6 bases from J; junction bases left unmatched: 16. CDR1 and CDR2 (germline): SGHTA, FQGNSA. The CDR3 length is 18 residues. The CDR3, as DNA: TGTGCCAGCACCCTACTCTCCCAAGGGACAGGGCTTAATTCACCCCTCCACTTT. It translates to CASTLLSQGTGLNSPLHF.

This clonotype has at least ten counts. CDR3 sequence (DNA): TGTGCCAGCAGTTCCGGGACTAGCGGGGTCGAGTACTTC. It yields the protein CASSSGTSGVEYF. The chain couples TRBV12-3 or TRBV12-4 to TRBJ2-7; 13 nucleotides align to TRBD2. J was trimmed by 11 bases and V by 4 bases; bases with no gene match: 5. This CDR3 is 13 amino acids long.

This clonotype has ten or more counts. The chain recombines TRBV12-3 or TRBV12-4 with TRBJ2-1, with D perhaps matching TRBD2 (5 bases). The CDR3 has 15 amino acids. V was clipped by 2 bases and J by 3 bases, with 11 bases between them. The CDR3 protein is CASSLNSGGYNEQFF. The CDR3 coding sequence is TGTGCCAGCAGTTTAAATTCAGGAGGCTACAATGAGCAGTTCTTC.

Ten or more counts support this clonotype. The gene calls are TRBV9 and TRBJ2-3, with 7 bases lining up with TRBD1. Germline CDR1 and CDR2: SGDLS and YYNGEE. The junction had 5 bases not matched to a gene; V was cut back by 2 bases and J by 5 bases. The CDR3 consists of 14 residues. The CDR3 DNA sequence: TGTGCCAGCAGCGTCGACAGGGAAGTAGATACGCAGTATTTT. It codes for CASSVDREVDTQYF.

This clonotype showed up many times. The CDR3, as DNA: TGTGCCAGCAACGTTTGGGCGAACACTGAAGCTTTCTTT. This translates into CASNVWANTEAFF. The chain employs TRBV6-2 or TRBV6-3 and TRBJ1-1; D is ambiguous. This CDR3 is built from 13 residues. Looked up from germline, CDR1 is MNHEY and CDR2 is SVGEGT. Trimming left V 7 bases short and J 1 base short, with 10 bases between.

V gene TRBV4-1 combines with J gene TRBJ2-7; D not certain. Germline V lookup: CDR1 MGHRA, CDR2 YSYEKL. The V end lost 1 base, the J end lost 3 bases, and 7 bases lay between the germline ends. This CDR3 has 13 amino acids. CDR3 sequence (DNA): TGCGCCAGCAGCCAAGCTGACAACTACGAGCAGTACTTC. Translating gives CASSQADNYEQYF.

At least ten counts were recorded for this clonotype. V usage is TRBV10-3 and J usage is TRBJ1-2; 8 nucleotides agree with TRBD1. The CDR3 has 13 residues. Germline V gene data show CDR1 as ENHRY and CDR2 as SYGVKD. With V trimmed by 10 bases and J by 6 bases, 10 bases remained unmatched. DNA of the CDR3: TGTGCCACCTTACCCGGACAGGGAGATGGCTACACCTTC. This translates into CATLPGQGDGYTF.

There are many counts of this clonotype. V is TRBV10-2 and J is TRBJ2-2; perhaps TRBD2 as D (5 bases). Germline CDR1 reads WSHSY; CDR2 reads SAAADI. The CDR3 runs 14 residues. V gave up 7 bases and J gave up 6 bases, with 15 bases separating them. CDR3 sequence reads: CASTKDSLAGELFF. The CDR3 bases are TGCGCCAGCACTAAGGACTCCCTTGCCGGGGAGCTGTTTTTT.

This clonotype has ten or more counts. V is TRBV6-2 or TRBV6-3 and J is TRBJ2-7; the match to TRBD1 covers 10 bases. The CDR3 runs 12 residues. J lost 9 bases, V lost 4 bases, and 3 bases had no gene match. CDR1 and CDR2 (germline): MNHEY, SVGEGT. CDR3 coding DNA: TGTGCCAGCAGTTCCGGGGACAGGGGGCAGTACTTC. Protein product: CASSSGDRGQYF.

The table lists this clonotype with many counts. The chain is built from TRBV28 and TRBJ2-3; TRBD2 agrees at 9 bases. The germline V gene encodes CDR1 MDHEN and CDR2 SYDVKM. The CDR3 has 16 residues. With 4 bases clipped from V and 1 base from J, the junction kept 6 bases outside the gene matches. This CDR3 is CASSSVAGAGTDTQYF. CDR3 coding DNA: TGTGCCAGCAGTTCTGTAGCGGGAGCAGGCACAGATACGCAGTATTTT.

This clonotype was observed at least ten times. The chain has TRBV7-9 and TRBJ1-6; D gene unclear. The CDR3 sequence is 12 residues long. Germline assignment: CDR1 SEHNR and CDR2 FQNEAQ (reference sequence). V was shortened by 4 bases and J by 11 bases, with 9 bases between the two germline ends. This CDR3 reads CASSSLETPLHF. As DNA, the CDR3 is TGTGCCAGCAGCTCCCTAGAGACACCCCTCCACTTT.

Ten or more counts support this clonotype. The J gene is TRBJ1-6, the V gene TRBV6-1, with D unresolved. Germline V gene lookup returns CDR1 MNHNS and CDR2 SASEGT. The V and J ends lost 7 bases and 10 bases respectively, with 14 bases between them. This CDR3 region has 13 residues. The CDR3 nucleotides are TGTGCCAGCACGACTGGGGTTTGGTCACCCCTCCACTTT. Its translation is CASTTGVWSPLHF.

The chain links TRBV7-8 to TRBJ2-7, with TRBD2 matching over 7 bases. Looked up from germline, CDR1 is SGHVS and CDR2 is FQNEAQ. The CDR3 has 15 residues. J was trimmed by 2 bases and V by 1 base; bases with no gene match: 5. CDR3 protein: CASSLGLLAPYEQYF. CDR3 bases: TGTGCCAGCAGCTTAGGCCTACTAGCGCCCTACGAGCAGTACTTC.

This clonotype showed up many times. The chain joins TRBV18 to TRBJ1-1; D is unclear. Per germline, CDR1 KGHSH and CDR2 LQKENI. V was pared by 3 bases and J by 0 bases, with 11 bases between. This CDR3 has 15 residues. CDR3 protein: CASSPVRSLNTEAFF. CDR3 sequence (DNA): TGTGCCAGCTCACCTGTCAGGTCCCTGAACACTGAAGCTTTCTTT.

At least ten counts were recorded for this clonotype. This sequence joins TRBV6-2 or TRBV6-3 and TRBJ1-3; no clear D. Deletions cut 8 bases from V and 0 bases from J, with 14 bases between. This CDR3 is 15 amino acids long. CDR1 is MNHEY, CDR2 SVGEGT, per germline. CDR3 sequence (DNA): TGTGCCAGCTTGTTCCGCACTTTCTCTGGAAACACCATATATTTT. Amino acid sequence: CASLFRTFSGNTIYF.

At least ten counts were recorded for this clonotype. This chain joins TRBV18 and TRBJ1-5; 7 nucleotides align to TRBD1. V shed 7 bases, J shed 4 bases, and the junction held 4 bases outside the gene matches. Germline V gives CDR1 KGHSH, CDR2 LQKENI. The CDR3 runs 13 residues. The CDR3 region is CASYQGGNQPQHF. DNA for the CDR3: TGTGCCAGCTACCAGGGGGGAAATCAGCCCCAGCATTTT. The entire variable domain, with the rest obtained from reference TRBV18 and TRBJ1-5, is as follows: NAGVMQNPRHLVRRRGQEARLRCSPMKGHSHVYWYRQLPEEGLKFMVYLQKENIIDESGMPKERFSAEFPKEGPSILRIQQVVRGDSAAYFCASYQGGNQPQHFGDGTRLSIL.

This clonotype has a count of ten or more. The J gene is TRBJ2-3, the V gene TRBV20-1; 7 bases agree with TRBD2. From germline, CDR1 is DFQATT and CDR2 SNEGSKA (reference sequence). The CDR3 runs to 14 residues. V lost 6 bases and J lost 0; bases outside the gene matches: 6. The CDR3 bases are TGCAGTGCGAAAACAGCGGGGAGCACAGATACGCAGTATTTT. Translating gives CSAKTAGSTDTQYF.

This clonotype was seen more than once but under ten times. The chain has TRBV20-1 and TRBJ2-3; D remains unclear. The germline gives CDR1 DFQATT, CDR2 SNEGSKA (reference sequence). Trimming took off 4 bases at V and 6 bases at J, with 17 bases between the two ends. The CDR3 extends over 14 amino acids. This chain's CDR3 is CSAIGVAASDTQYF. The DNA for the CDR3 is TGCAGTGCTATTGGGGTAGCCGCTTCCGATACGCAGTATTTT.

J is TRBJ1-1 and V is TRBV10-3; 8 bases map to TRBD1. Per the germline V gene, CDR1 is ENHRY and CDR2 is SYGVKD. J gave up 3 bases and V 8 bases, and 2 bases lay outside the gene matches. The CDR3 has 12 residues. Here the CDR3 DNA reads TGTGCCATCCAGGGACAGGACACTGAAGCTTTCTTT. This encodes CAIQGQDTEAFF.

This clonotype showed up many times. This sequence joins TRBV10-2 and TRBJ1-1; TRBD1 matches at 11 bases. V lost 6 bases and J lost 5; bases outside the gene matches: 14. The CDR3 is made up of 17 amino acids. Germline CDR1 and CDR2: WSHSY and SAAADI. The CDR3 sequence is CASRNRDRGTFETEAFF. CDR3 DNA sequence: TGCGCCAGCAGGAATCGGGACAGGGGGACCTTTGAGACTGAAGCTTTCTTT.

This clonotype was found many times. The rearrangement joins TRBV20-1 to TRBJ2-7; TRBD1 matches at 7 bases. The CDR3 consists of 14 residues. CDR1 and CDR2 (germline): DFQATT, SNEGSKA (reference sequence). The ends lost 5 bases at V and 2 bases at J; junction bases unmatched: 9. The CDR3 nucleotides read TGCAGTGCTGGCCGGACAGGCGCCGCCTACGAGCAGTACTTC. Translated, it gives CSAGRTGAAYEQYF.

The chain combines TRBV7-7 with TRBJ2-5; D may match TRBD1 or TRBD2 (5 bases each). Trimming left V 5 bases short and J 5 bases short, with 12 bases between. CDR3 length: 13 residues. Germline assignment: CDR1 SSHAT and CDR2 FNYEAQ (reference sequence). CDR3 sequence (DNA): TGTGCCAGCAGCCGAGGGGTACTTGAGACCCAGTACTTC. Protein sequence: CASSRGVLETQYF. Full variable domain (rest looked up from reference TRBV7-7 and TRBJ2-5): GAGVSQSPRYKVTKRGQDVTLRCDPISSHATLYWYQQALGQGPEFLTYFNYEAQPDKSGLPSDRFSAERPEGSISTLTIQRTEQRDSAMYRCASSRGVLETQYFGPGTRLLVL.

This clonotype was seen repeatedly, ten times or more. The chain employs TRBV5-4 and TRBJ2-7; D gene unclear. This CDR3 is 12 amino acids long. CDR1 is SGHNT and CDR2 is YYREEE in the germline V gene (reference sequence). Trimming stripped 2 bases from V and 2 bases from J, with 5 bases between. CDR3 sequence reads: CASSFFPYEQYF. CDR3 sequence (DNA): TGTGCCAGCAGCTTTTTCCCCTACGAGCAGTACTTC.

There are many counts of this clonotype. This chain uses TRBV25-1 with TRBJ2-7; D remains unclear. The length of the CDR3 is 14 residues. V lost 8 bases and J 3 bases, leaving 17 bases between the germline ends. The germline gives CDR1 MGHDK, CDR2 SYGVNS. The CDR3 here is CASRSGRNVYEQYF. Here the CDR3 DNA reads TGTGCCAGCCGCTCTGGACGGAACGTCTACGAGCAGTACTTC.